These T cell receptor beta chains were read from a single sample in a study of cytomegalovirus exposure and HLA in healthy donors. Repertoires were generated with immunoSEQ multiplex PCR, while TCRdb's copy carries only in-frame clones and drops some. The sample has 150,000 or so clones, over 70% seen once. What was sequenced was PBMCs. The receptors come from a man aged 30 to 45 in good health and CMV-seronegative. CDR3s include the opening cysteine and the closing phenylalanine or tryptophan. Each record gives: CDR3 protein, CDR3 DNA, V gene, D gene, J gene, clone size. The D gene is left open where the match is weak. Clone size is given for some rows only: seen once, a few or many times, or a class if the clone is expanded.

CASSLEQGTEAFF	TGCGCCAGCAGCTTGGAACAGGGCACTGAAGCTTTCTTT	TRBV5-1	.	TRBJ1-1	.
CASSPVVDREKGGTDTQYF	TGTGCCAGCAGCCCTGTTGTAGACCGGGAGAAGGGTGGGACAGATACGCAGTATTTT	TRBV5-6	.	TRBJ2-3	.
CASSFLTSLTGELFF	TGCGCCAGCAGCTTTTTGACTAGCCTCACCGGGGAGCTGTTTTTT	TRBV5-1	TRBD2	TRBJ2-2	.
CASSSDSSSYNEQFF	TGTGCCAGCTCCTCCGACAGTTCCTCCTACAATGAGCAGTTCTTC	TRBV27	.	TRBJ2-1	.
CASRGQPTHYEQYF	TGTGCCAGCAGAGGACAGCCTACACACTACGAGCAGTACTTC	TRBV28	.	TRBJ2-7	.
CASSASGLNSYNEQFF	TGTGCCAGCAGCGCCTCCGGACTTAACTCCTACAATGAGCAGTTCTTC	TRBV9	.	TRBJ2-1	.
CASSLKDSRDTQYF	TGTGCCAGCAGCTTGAAGGACAGCCGAGATACGCAGTATTTT	TRBV7-9	.	TRBJ2-3	.
CASSLIRNTDTQYF	TGTGCCAGCAGCTTGATCAGGAACACAGATACGCAGTATTTT	TRBV5-5	.	TRBJ2-3	.
CASSLAPGVGEQFF	TGTGCCAGCAGCTTGGCCCCAGGGGTTGGTGAGCAGTTCTTC	TRBV7-2	.	TRBJ2-1	.
CASSLLIAGPTYEQYF	TGTGCCAGCAGCTTACTGATAGCGGGACCGACCTACGAGCAGTACTTC	TRBV7-8	TRBD2	TRBJ2-7	.
CASSIRQGFTEAFF	TGTGCCAGTAGTATCCGACAGGGTTTCACTGAAGCTTTCTTT	TRBV19	TRBD1	TRBJ1-1	once
CASSRDYGWDTQYF	TGTGCCAGCTCCCGGGACTACGGGTGGGATACGCAGTATTTT	TRBV7-3	TRBD2	TRBJ2-3	.
CAISEPIAGTRGEQYF	TGTGCCATCAGTGAGCCTATTGCCGGGACTAGGGGGGAGCAGTACTTC	TRBV10-3	TRBD2	TRBJ2-7	.
CASSRDINNSPLHF	TGTGCCAGCAGTCGCGACATTAATAATTCACCCCTCCACTTT	TRBV6-5	.	TRBJ1-6	.
CASSLGGGRPNTGELFF	TGTGCCAGCAGCTTAGGCGGGGGGCGACCGAACACCGGGGAGCTGTTTTTT	TRBV7-2	TRBD2	TRBJ2-2	.
CASSIAAGSSYNEQFF	TGTGCCAGTAGTATAGCGGCGGGGAGCTCCTACAATGAGCAGTTCTTC	TRBV19	.	TRBJ2-1	.
CASSLFVNTEAFF	TGTGCCAGCAGCTTATTCGTGAACACTGAAGCTTTCTTT	TRBV7-3	.	TRBJ1-1	.
CAIRTGGRSPLHF	TGTGCCATTAGGACAGGAGGGCGTTCACCCCTCCACTTT	TRBV30	TRBD1	TRBJ1-6	.
CASSGVPSVEQFF	TGTGCCAGCAGCGGAGTACCTAGCGTTGAGCAGTTCTTC	TRBV5-6	.	TRBJ2-1	.
CASSSPHRGYEQYF	TGTGCCAGCAGTTCCCCCCACAGGGGCTACGAGCAGTACTTC	TRBV6-5	TRBD1	TRBJ2-7	few
CASRLACCRQGNSPLHF	TGTGCAAGTCGCTTAGCGTGTTGTAGGCAGGGGAATTCACCCCTCCACTTT	TRBV12-2	.	TRBJ1-6	.